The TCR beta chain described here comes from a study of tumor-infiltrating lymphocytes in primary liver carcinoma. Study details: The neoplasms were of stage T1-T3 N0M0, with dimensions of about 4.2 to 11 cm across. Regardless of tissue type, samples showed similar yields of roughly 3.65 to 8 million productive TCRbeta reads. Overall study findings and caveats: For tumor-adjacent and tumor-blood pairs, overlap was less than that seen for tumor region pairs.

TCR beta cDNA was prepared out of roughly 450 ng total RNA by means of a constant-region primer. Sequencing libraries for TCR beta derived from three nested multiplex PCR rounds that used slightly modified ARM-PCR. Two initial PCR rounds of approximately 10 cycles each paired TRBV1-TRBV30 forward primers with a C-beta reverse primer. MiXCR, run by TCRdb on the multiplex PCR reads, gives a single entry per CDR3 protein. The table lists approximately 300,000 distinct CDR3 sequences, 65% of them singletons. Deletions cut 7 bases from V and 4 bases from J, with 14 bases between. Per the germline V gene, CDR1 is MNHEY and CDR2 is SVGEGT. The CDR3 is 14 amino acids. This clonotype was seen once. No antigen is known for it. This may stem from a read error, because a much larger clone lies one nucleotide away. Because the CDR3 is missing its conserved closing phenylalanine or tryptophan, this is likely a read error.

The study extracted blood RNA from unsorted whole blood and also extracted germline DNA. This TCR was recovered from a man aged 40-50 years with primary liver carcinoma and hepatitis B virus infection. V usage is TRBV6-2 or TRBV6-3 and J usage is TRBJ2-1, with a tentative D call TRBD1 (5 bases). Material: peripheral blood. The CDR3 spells CASTPQTDYNEQFL. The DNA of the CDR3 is TGTGCCAGCACCCCACAGACAGATTACAATGAGCAGTTCTTG.